This T cell receptor (beta chain) originates from a study of graft-versus-host responses after intestinal transplantation. The CDR3 covers 15 residues. Per the germline V gene, CDR1 is MGHRA and CDR2 is YSYEKL. V shed 5 bases and J shed 0 bases, with 11 bases lying between them. Only in-frame clones appear in the TCRdb table, and some are missing; sequencing was by immunoSEQ multiplex PCR. The sample includes tens of thousands of clones, approximately 87% seen only once; the top ten take 1.1%. The TCR originated in a human patient who received an intestinal transplant, so some T cells may come from the graft donor. V usage is TRBV4-1 and J usage is TRBJ2-1, with a weak D call TRBD1 (6 bases). Sequencing was performed on PBMCs, taken approximately four weeks after intestinal transplant. The CDR3 here is CASSEDRSSYNEQFF. The CDR3 region has the DNA TGCGCCAGCAGCGAGGACAGAAGCTCCTACAATGAGCAGTTCTTC.